A selection of T cell receptor beta chains follows, all from one sample in a study of T cells in Graves' hyperthyroidism and ophthalmopathy. Via MiXCR, TCRdb re-called the multiplex PCR reads, giving one row per CDR3 protein. The sample yields approximately 200,000 distinct CDR3 sequences, about 17% seen once. Sample: blood. The receptors were sampled from a man aged 40-49 years with Graves' hyperthyroidism. Each CDR3 is given with its conserved first and last residue. A D gene is named only where the DNA matches it firmly. Only part of the rows carry a size: once, few, many, or a class if the clone is expanded.

cdr3_nt,cdr3_aa,v_call,j_call,d_call,clone_size
TGTGCCACCAGCAGAGATCAGTTCGGCTGGGGTTCCTACGAGCAGTACTTC,CATSRDQFGWGSYEQYF,TRBV15,TRBJ2-7,NA,many
TGTGCCAGCAGTTCTTCCGGGACTAAGCCCTACGAGCAGTACTTC,CASSSSGTKPYEQYF,TRBV27,TRBJ2-7,TRBD2,few
TGCAGCGTTGTAGGAGACAGGAGCACAGATACGCAGTATTTT,CSVVGDRSTDTQYF,TRBV29-1,TRBJ2-3,NA,many
TGTGCCTGGAGCCAAGTTAACTATGGCTACACCTTC,CAWSQVNYGYTF,TRBV30,TRBJ1-2,NA,many
TGTGCCAGCAGTACCGGGTGGAGCACTGAAGCTTTCTTT,CASSTGWSTEAFF,TRBV6-1,TRBJ1-1,NA,NA
TGTGCCAGCTCTCCCGACAGGGTGACCACTGAAGCTTTCTTT,CASSPDRVTTEAFF,TRBV18,TRBJ1-1,TRBD1,many
TGCGCCAGCAGCCAAGCTTATGCCTCTGGAAACACCATATATTTT,CASSQAYASGNTIYF,TRBV4-3,TRBJ1-3,NA,NA
TGTGCCAGCAGACGACTAGCAAGCGGGGAGCTGTTTTTT,CASRRLASGELFF,TRBV11-2,TRBJ2-2,TRBD2,few
TGTGCCAGCATGATGATCGCTGAAGCTTTCTTT,CASMMIAEAFF,TRBV2,TRBJ1-1,NA,many
TGTGCCAGCAGGACCGGGGGAGCGGGGGGGCCGGACGAGCAGTTCTTC,CASRTGGAGGPDEQFF,TRBV11-2,TRBJ2-1,TRBD2,many
TGTGCCAGCAGGAGGGGCACAGGGACTAATTCACCCCTCCACTTT,CASRRGTGTNSPLHF,TRBV7-6,TRBJ1-6,NA,once
TGCAGTGCTACGCTAGCGGGCGTCACCTCCTACGAGCAGTACTTC,CSATLAGVTSYEQYF,TRBV20-1,TRBJ2-7,TRBD2,NA
TGCAGTGCTAGGGCTCACTACCGGGACAGGGCCCAAGATACGCAGTATTTT,CSARAHYRDRAQDTQYF,TRBV20-1,TRBJ2-3,TRBD1,many
TGTGCCAGCAGTCTAGGGCGTTCGGATGGCTACACCTTC,CASSLGRSDGYTF,TRBV6-1,TRBJ1-2,NA,few
TGTGCCACCAGTGTCGGGACAGGGGTTTCTAGCACAGATACGCAGTATTTT,CATSVGTGVSSTDTQYF,TRBV24-1,TRBJ2-3,TRBD1,NA
TGTGCCAGCCTCTGGCAGGTTGGTCAGCCCCAGCATTTT,CASLWQVGQPQHF,TRBV2,TRBJ1-5,NA,many
TGTGCCAGCAGCTTCGACAGCTATAATGAAAAACTGTTTTTT,CASSFDSYNEKLFF,TRBV7-2,TRBJ1-4,NA,few
TGTGCCAGCAGCCAGGGAGGACAGGGGAACAATGAGCAGTTCTTC,CASSQGGQGNNEQFF,TRBV28,TRBJ2-1,TRBD1,many
TGTGCCACCAGCAGAGGACTAGCGGCAGATACGCAGTATTTT,CATSRGLAADTQYF,TRBV15,TRBJ2-3,TRBD2,many
TGTGCCAGCCTACAGGGATACTATGGCTACACCTTC,CASLQGYYGYTF,TRBV6-1,TRBJ1-2,NA,many
TGTGCCAGCAGCTTAGGGGGATCGGCATACGAGCAGTACTTC,CASSLGGSAYEQYF,TRBV7-2,TRBJ2-7,NA,many
TGTGCCAGTCGGGGCCAAGAGACCCAGTACTTC,CASRGQETQYF,TRBV7-6,TRBJ2-5,NA,NA
TGTGCCAGCAGGACCAGGACCGGGGAGCTGTTTTTT,CASRTRTGELFF,TRBV12-3/TRBV12-4,TRBJ2-2,NA,many
TGCAGTGCTAGTGCCCCTGGACAGGCTAATGAAAAACTGTTTTTT,CSASAPGQANEKLFF,TRBV20-1,TRBJ1-4,TRBD1,many
TGTGCCAGCAGCTGGGGACTAGCGGAAACCTACGAGCAGTACTTC,CASSWGLAETYEQYF,TRBV5-6,TRBJ2-7,TRBD2,once
TGTGCCAGCGTATTCATGGCGAACACCGGGGAGCTGTTTTTT,CASVFMANTGELFF,TRBV6-1,TRBJ2-2,NA,many
TGTGCCAGCAGTTACGGGACATTAATGGGCTACACCTTC,CASSYGTLMGYTF,TRBV6-6,TRBJ1-2,NA,many
TGCAGTGCTAGCCACAGTCCGGAACAGCCCCAGCATTTT,CSASHSPEQPQHF,TRBV20-1,TRBJ1-5,NA,many
TGCAGCCCAAACCCTAGCGGGGGACCCGAGGATACGCAGTATTTT,CSPNPSGGPEDTQYF,TRBV20-1,TRBJ2-3,TRBD2,NA
TGCAGTGCTAGAAGTGGGGGCCAGGACGAGCAGTACTTC,CSARSGGQDEQYF,TRBV20-1,TRBJ2-7,NA,many
TGTGCCAGCAATCCGGGGACAGCAAGAGATACGCAGTATTTT,CASNPGTARDTQYF,TRBV14,TRBJ2-3,TRBD1,NA
TGTGCCAGCAGTGCGGGGAACACCGGGGAGCTGTTTTTT,CASSAGNTGELFF,TRBV6-1,TRBJ2-2,NA,NA
TGTGCCAGCAGCCAATCGGGAAGGGGCGATTACGAGCAGTACTTC,CASSQSGRGDYEQYF,TRBV16,TRBJ2-7,NA,many
TGTGCCAGCAGCCCGAAGACCGGGACAGGGGGCTTTGCTGAAGCTTTCTTT,CASSPKTGTGGFAEAFF,TRBV5-5,TRBJ1-1,TRBD1,NA
TGCGCCAGCAGCTCCGTGACAGGGGGATTCTACGAGCAGTACTTC,CASSSVTGGFYEQYF,TRBV5-1,TRBJ2-7,TRBD1,many
TGTGCCAGCAGCTTAACCCTACGGGAAAAACTGTTTTTT,CASSLTLREKLFF,TRBV7-2,TRBJ1-4,NA,many
TGTGCCAGCAGCGCCGTTCAAGAGACCCAGTACTTC,CASSAVQETQYF,TRBV13,TRBJ2-5,NA,few
TGTGCCAGCATCCGGATGACAGGGTTGAAGGTGACTGAAGCTTTCTTT,CASIRMTGLKVTEAFF,TRBV7-9,TRBJ1-1,TRBD1,many
TGCGCCACTCAGACAGAGCCTAGCTCCTACGAGCAGTACTTC,CATQTEPSSYEQYF,TRBV5-1,TRBJ2-7,NA,many
TGTGCCAGCAGCCGACTAGCGGGGGTATCAGATACGCAGTATTTT,CASSRLAGVSDTQYF,TRBV7-2,TRBJ2-3,TRBD2,few
TGCAGTGCTAGAGATAGGGAGCGGGGGAATTCACCCCTCCACTTT,CSARDRERGNSPLHF,TRBV20-1,TRBJ1-6,NA,many
TGTGCCAGCAGCTTGTGGACAGCTGAAGCTTTCTTT,CASSLWTAEAFF,TRBV5-4,TRBJ1-1,NA,NA